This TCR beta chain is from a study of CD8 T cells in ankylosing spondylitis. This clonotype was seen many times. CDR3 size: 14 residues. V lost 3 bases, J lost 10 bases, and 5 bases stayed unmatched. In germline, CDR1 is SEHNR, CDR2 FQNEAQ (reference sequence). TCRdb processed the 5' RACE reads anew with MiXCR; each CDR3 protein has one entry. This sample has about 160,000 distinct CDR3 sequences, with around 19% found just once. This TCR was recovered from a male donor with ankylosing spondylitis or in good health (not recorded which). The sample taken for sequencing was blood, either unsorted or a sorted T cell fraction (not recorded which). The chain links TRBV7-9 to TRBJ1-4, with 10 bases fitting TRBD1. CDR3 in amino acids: CASSFGTGDGKLFF. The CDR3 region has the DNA TGTGCCAGCAGCTTCGGGACAGGGGATGGAAAACTGTTTTTT.